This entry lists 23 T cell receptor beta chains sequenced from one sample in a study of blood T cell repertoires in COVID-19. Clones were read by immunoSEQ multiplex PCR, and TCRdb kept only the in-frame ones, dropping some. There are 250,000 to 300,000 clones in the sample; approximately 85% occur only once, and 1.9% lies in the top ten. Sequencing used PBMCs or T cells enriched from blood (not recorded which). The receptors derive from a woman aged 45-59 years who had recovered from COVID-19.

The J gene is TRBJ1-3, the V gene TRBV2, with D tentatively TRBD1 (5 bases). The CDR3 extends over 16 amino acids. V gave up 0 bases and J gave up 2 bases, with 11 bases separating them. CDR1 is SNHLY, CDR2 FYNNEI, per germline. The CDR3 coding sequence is TGTGCCAGCAGTGAAGCTGGGGCAGGGACTGGAAACACCATATATTTT. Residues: CASSEAGAGTGNTIYF.

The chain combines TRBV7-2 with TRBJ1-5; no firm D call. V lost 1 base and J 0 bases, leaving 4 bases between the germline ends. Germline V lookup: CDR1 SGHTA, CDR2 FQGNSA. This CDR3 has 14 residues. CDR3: CASSLDNSNQPQHF. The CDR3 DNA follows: TGTGCCAGCAGCTTAGATAATAGCAATCAGCCCCAGCATTTT.

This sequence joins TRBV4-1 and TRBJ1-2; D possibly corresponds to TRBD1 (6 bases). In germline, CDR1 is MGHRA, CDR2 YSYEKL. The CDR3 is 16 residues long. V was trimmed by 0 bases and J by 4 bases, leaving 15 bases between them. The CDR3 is CASSQDGRGSIYGYTF. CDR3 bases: TGCGCCAGCAGCCAAGACGGAAGGGGGAGTATCTATGGCTACACCTTC.

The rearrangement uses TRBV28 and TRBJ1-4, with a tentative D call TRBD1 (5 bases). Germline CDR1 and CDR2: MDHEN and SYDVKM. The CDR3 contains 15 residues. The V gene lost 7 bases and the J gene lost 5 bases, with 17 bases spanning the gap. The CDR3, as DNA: TGTGCCAGCACCCCCGGGGGAGTATCAAATGAAAAACTGTTTTTT. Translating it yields CASTPGGVSNEKLFF.

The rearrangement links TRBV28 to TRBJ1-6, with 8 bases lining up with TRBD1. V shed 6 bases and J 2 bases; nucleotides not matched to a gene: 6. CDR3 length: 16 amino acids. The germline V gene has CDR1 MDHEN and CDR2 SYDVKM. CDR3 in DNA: TGTGCCAGCAGGCAGGGGGCTAGTCCCTATAATTCACCCCTCCACTTT. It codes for CASRQGASPYNSPLHF.

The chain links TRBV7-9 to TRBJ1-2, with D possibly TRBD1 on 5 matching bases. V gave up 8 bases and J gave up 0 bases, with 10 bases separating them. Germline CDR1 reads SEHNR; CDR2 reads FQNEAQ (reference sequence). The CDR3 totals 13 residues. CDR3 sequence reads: CASSDSSNYGYTF. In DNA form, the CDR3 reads TGTGCCAGCTCTGACAGCTCTAACTATGGCTACACCTTC. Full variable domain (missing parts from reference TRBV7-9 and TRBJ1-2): DTGVSQNPRHKITKRGQNVTFRCDPISEHNRLYWYRQTLGQGPEFLTYFQNEAQLEKSRLLSDRFSAERPKGSFSTLEIQRTEQGDSAMYLCASSDSSNYGYTFGSGTRLTVV.

The CDR3 loop reads CASSFRLAGEGSYNEQFF. In nucleotides, the CDR3 is TGTGCCAGCAGTTTTAGACTAGCGGGAGAAGGCTCCTACAATGAGCAGTTCTTC. J is TRBJ2-1 and V is TRBV28; 12 nucleotides align to TRBD2. The junction had 6 bases not matched to a gene; V was cut back by 3 bases and J by 0 bases. There are 18 residues in the CDR3. Germline-derived CDR1 and CDR2 are MDHEN and SYDVKM.

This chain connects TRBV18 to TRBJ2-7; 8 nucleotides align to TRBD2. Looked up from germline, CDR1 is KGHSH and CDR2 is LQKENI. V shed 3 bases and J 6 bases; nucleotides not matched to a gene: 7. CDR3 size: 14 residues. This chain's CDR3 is CASSPPGGLVEQYF. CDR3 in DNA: TGTGCCAGCTCACCTCCGGGAGGGCTTGTCGAGCAGTACTTC.

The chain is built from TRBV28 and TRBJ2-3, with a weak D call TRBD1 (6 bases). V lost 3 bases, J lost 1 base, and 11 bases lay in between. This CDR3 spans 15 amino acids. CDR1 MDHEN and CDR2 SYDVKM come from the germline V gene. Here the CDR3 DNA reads TGTGCCAGCAGTTTTTTGACAGGAGGCACAGATACGCAGTATTTT. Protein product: CASSFLTGGTDTQYF.

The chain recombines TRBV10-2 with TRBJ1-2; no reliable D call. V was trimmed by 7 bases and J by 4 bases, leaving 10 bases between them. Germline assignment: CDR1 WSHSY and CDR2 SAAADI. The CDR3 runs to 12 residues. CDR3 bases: TGCGCCAGCAAGGACTACCGCTATGGCTACACCTTC. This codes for CASKDYRYGYTF.

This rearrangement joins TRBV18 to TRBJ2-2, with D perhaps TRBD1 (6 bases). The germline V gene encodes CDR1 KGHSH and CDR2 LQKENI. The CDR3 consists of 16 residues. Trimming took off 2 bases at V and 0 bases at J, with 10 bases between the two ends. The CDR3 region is CASSPVGTTNTGELFF. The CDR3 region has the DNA TGTGCCAGCTCACCAGTGGGGACAACGAACACCGGGGAGCTGTTTTTT.

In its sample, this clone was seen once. CDR3 region: CASPSTGYGELFF. For the CDR3, the DNA is TGTGCCAGCCCCAGTACAGGGTACGGGGAGCTGTTTTTT. This chain connects TRBV18 to TRBJ2-2, with D possibly matching TRBD1 (6 bases). CDR1 and CDR2 from the germline V gene are KGHSH and LQKENI. This CDR3 comprises 13 residues. V lost 8 bases, J lost 7 bases, and 14 bases lay in between.

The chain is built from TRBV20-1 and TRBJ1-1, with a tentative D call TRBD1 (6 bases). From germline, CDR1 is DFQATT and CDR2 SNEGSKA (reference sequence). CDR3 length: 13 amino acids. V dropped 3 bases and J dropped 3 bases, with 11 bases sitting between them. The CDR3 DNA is TGCAGTGCTAGTCTACAGGGTGACACTGAAGCTTTCTTT. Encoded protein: CSASLQGDTEAFF.

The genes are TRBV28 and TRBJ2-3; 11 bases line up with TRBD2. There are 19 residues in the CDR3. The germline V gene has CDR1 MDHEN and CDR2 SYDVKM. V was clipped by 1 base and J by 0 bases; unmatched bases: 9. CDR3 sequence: CASSLFGLTSGSSTDTQYF. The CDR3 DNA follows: TGTGCCAGCAGTTTATTTGGTTTAACTAGCGGGAGTAGCACAGATACGCAGTATTTT.

The CDR3 is CASSQKTGYSGNTIYF. CDR3 nucleotides: TGTGCCAGCAGCCAAAAGACAGGGTACTCTGGAAACACCATATATTTT. This rearrangement joins TRBV3-1 (or the pseudogene TRBV3-2) to TRBJ1-3; TRBD1 agrees at 7 bases. Trimming took 2 bases from V and 0 from J; bases not matched to a gene: 4. Germline CDR1 is LGHDT and CDR2 is YNNKEL (reference sequence). The CDR3 sequence is 16 residues long.

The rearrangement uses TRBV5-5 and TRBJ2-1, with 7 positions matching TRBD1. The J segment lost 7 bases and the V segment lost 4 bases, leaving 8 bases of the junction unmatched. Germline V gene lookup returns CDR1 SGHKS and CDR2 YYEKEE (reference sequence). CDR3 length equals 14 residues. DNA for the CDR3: TGTGCCAGCAGCGGACCGAGGGGGCGGAATGAGCAGTTCTTC. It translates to CASSGPRGRNEQFF.

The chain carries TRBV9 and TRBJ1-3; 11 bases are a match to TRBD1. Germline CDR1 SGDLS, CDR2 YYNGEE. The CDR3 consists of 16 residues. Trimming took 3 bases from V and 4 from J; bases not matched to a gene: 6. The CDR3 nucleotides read TGTGCCAGCAGCGCTGGGGACAGGGGGACAGGAAACACCATATATTTT. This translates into CASSAGDRGTGNTIYF.

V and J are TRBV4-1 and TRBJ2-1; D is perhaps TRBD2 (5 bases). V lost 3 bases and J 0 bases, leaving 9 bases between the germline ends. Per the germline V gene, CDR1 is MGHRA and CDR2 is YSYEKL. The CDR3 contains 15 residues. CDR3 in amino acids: CASSQSSPSYNEQFF. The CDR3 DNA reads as TGCGCCAGCAGCCAGTCTAGCCCCTCCTACAATGAGCAGTTCTTC.

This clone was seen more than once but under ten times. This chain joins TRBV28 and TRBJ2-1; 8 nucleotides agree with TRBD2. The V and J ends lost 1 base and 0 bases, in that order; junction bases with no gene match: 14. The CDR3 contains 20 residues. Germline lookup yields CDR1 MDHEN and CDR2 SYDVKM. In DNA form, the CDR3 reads TGTGCCAGCAGTTTATTGGTGTCGGCGGGGGGCCGAAGCTCCTACAATGAGCAGTTCTTC. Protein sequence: CASSLLVSAGGRSSYNEQFF. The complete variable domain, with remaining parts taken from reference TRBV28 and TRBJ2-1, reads DVKVTQSSRYLVKRTGEKVFLECVQDMDHENMFWYRQDPGLGLRLIYFSYDVKMKEKGDIPEGYSVSREKKERFSLILESASTNQTSMYLCASSLLVSAGGRSSYNEQFFGPGTRLTVL.

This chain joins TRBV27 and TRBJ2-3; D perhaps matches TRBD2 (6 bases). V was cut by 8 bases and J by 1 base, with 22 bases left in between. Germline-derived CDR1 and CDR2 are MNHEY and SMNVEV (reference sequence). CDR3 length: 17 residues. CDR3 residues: CASSLSGGPSGTDTQYF. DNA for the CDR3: TGTGCCAGCTCCCTCTCAGGAGGGCCAAGCGGCACAGATACGCAGTATTTT.

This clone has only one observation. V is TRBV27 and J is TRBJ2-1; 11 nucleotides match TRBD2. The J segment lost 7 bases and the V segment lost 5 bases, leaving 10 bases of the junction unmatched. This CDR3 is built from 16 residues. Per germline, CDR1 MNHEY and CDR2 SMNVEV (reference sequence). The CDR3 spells CASSPRTSGLWNEQFF. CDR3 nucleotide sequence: TGTGCCAGCAGTCCCCGGACTAGCGGGCTTTGGAATGAGCAGTTCTTC.

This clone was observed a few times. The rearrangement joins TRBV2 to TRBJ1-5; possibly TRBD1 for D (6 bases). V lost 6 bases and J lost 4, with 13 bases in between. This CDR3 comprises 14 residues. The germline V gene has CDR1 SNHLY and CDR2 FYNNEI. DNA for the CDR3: TGTGCCAGCAGACAGGGTTTGGGAAATCAGCCCCAGCATTTT. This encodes CASRQGLGNQPQHF. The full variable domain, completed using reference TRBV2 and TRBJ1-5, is EPEVTQTPSHQVTQMGQEVILRCVPISNHLYFYWYRQILGQKVEFLVSFYNNEISEKSEIFDDQFSVERPDGSNFTLKIRSTKLEDSAMYFCASRQGLGNQPQHFGDGTRLSIL.

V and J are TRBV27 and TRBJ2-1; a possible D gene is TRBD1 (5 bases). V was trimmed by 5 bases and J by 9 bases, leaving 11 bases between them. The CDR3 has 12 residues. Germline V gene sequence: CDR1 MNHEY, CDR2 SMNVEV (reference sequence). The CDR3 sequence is CASSPQGREQFF. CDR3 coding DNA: TGTGCCAGCAGTCCCCAGGGCCGTGAGCAGTTCTTC.